The 13 T cell receptor beta chains below were found in one sample sequenced in a study of T cells after yellow fever vaccination. TCRdb reprocessed the 5' RACE reads via MiXCR and lists one record per CDR3 protein. This sample has hundreds of thousands of distinct CDR3 sequences; roughly a sixth occur once, and the top ten carry roughly a sixth. Sample: PBMCs, taken before the yellow fever booster vaccination. The receptors were gathered from a man aged 18 to 29 who received the YFV17D yellow fever vaccine.

This clonotype was seen only a few times. The chain's CDR3 is CASSLFPSNQPQHF. As DNA, the CDR3 is TGTGCCAGCAGTTTATTCCCAAGCAATCAGCCCCAGCATTTT. The rearrangement joins TRBV12-3 or TRBV12-4 to TRBJ1-5; D remains unclear. This CDR3 comprises 14 residues. V was pared by 2 bases and J by 1 base, with 6 bases between.

V is TRBV6-5 and J is TRBJ2-2; 12 nucleotides agree with TRBD2. V was clipped by 7 bases and J by 4 bases; unmatched bases: 7. Germline V lookup: CDR1 MNHEY, CDR2 SVGAGI. The CDR3 contains 16 residues. The CDR3 DNA reads TGTGCCAGCACCAGACTAGCGGGGGTTATCACCGGGGAGCTGTTTTTT. Its protein is CASTRLAGVITGELFF.

The chain joins TRBV7-9 to TRBJ2-3; the D gene is possibly TRBD1 (6 bases). The CDR3 totals 13 residues. Germline V CDR1 and CDR2: SEHNR, FQNEAQ (reference sequence). V lost 5 bases and J lost 5, with 11 bases in between. The DNA of the CDR3 is TGTGCCAGCAGCCCCGGACAGTTAGATACGCAGTATTTT. This encodes CASSPGQLDTQYF.

This clonotype appeared many times. The J gene is TRBJ2-1, the V gene TRBV10-3, with TRBD2 identical over 9 bases. This CDR3 spans 16 amino acids. Trimming removed 6 bases from V and 5 bases from J; junction bases left unmatched: 11. The germline V gene has CDR1 ENHRY and CDR2 SYGVKD. DNA for the CDR3: TGTGCCATCAGGGTTGGGGGACTAGCCCAGCACAATGAGCAGTTCTTC. Translation gives CAIRVGGLAQHNEQFF.

V usage is TRBV7-9 and J usage is TRBJ2-6; D remains ambiguous. The germline CDR1 and CDR2 sequences are SEHNR and FQNEAQ (reference sequence). The V gene lost 3 bases and the J gene lost 3 bases, with 9 bases spanning the gap. The CDR3 spans 15 residues. The CDR3 protein is CASSFWVSGANVLTF. Written as DNA, the CDR3 is TGTGCCAGCAGCTTTTGGGTTAGTGGGGCCAACGTCCTGACTTTC.

A remark on this clonotype: Because it lacks the conserved phenylalanine or tryptophan at the end, this CDR3 is likely a read error. Because the CDR3's place on the DNA is in doubt, the DNA is left out and the CDR3 is given as listed by TCRdb. This chain connects TRBV29-1 to TRBJ1-1. Germline-derived CDR1 and CDR2 are SQVTM and ANQGSEA. The CDR3 is made up of 8 amino acids, end residues included. The CDR3 reads CSVGGGEI.

This rearrangement joins TRBV12-3 or TRBV12-4 to TRBJ2-1; D is unclear. V was pared by 1 base and J by 7 bases, with 8 bases between. This CDR3 is 13 amino acids long. This chain's CDR3 is CASSLGLRNEQFF. The DNA for the CDR3 is TGTGCCAGCAGTTTAGGTCTTAGGAATGAGCAGTTCTTC.

V and J are TRBV4-3 and TRBJ1-3, with no clear D. The CDR3 is 15 amino acids. In germline, CDR1 is LGHNA, CDR2 YSLEER. Trimming stripped 1 base from V and 2 bases from J, with 9 bases between. The CDR3 sequence is CASSQVKGPGNTIYF. The CDR3 bases are TGCGCCAGCAGCCAAGTTAAAGGGCCTGGAAACACCATATATTTT.

The rearrangement joins TRBV7-2 to TRBJ1-2, with 12 bases lining up with TRBD1. Germline-derived CDR1 and CDR2 are SGHTA and FQGNSA. Trimming at V came to 1 base and at J to 7 bases, leaving 4 bases not matched to a gene. The CDR3 is made up of 15 amino acids. The DNA of the CDR3 is TGTGCCAGCAGCTTAGAAGGGACAGGGGGCGTTGGCTACACCTTC. Encoded protein: CASSLEGTGGVGYTF.

This clonotype has a handful of counts. The V and J genes are TRBV20-1 and TRBJ2-5; D might be TRBD1 (6 bases). CDR3 length equals 14 residues. Trimming removed 2 bases at V and 8 bases at J, with 18 bases between. Germline V gives CDR1 DFQATT, CDR2 SNEGSKA (reference sequence). The CDR3 region is CSARLSQGYDTQYF. CDR3 nucleotides: TGCAGTGCTAGACTGTCCCAGGGGTATGATACCCAGTACTTC.

This clonotype appeared a few times. The rearrangement uses TRBV6-2 or TRBV6-3 and TRBJ2-3; 9 nucleotides align to TRBD1. The germline gives CDR1 MNHEY, CDR2 SVGEGT. V lost 6 bases and J lost 3; bases outside the gene matches: 7. The CDR3 loop spans 15 amino acids. The chain's CDR3 is CASRPGQGMTDTQYF. The CDR3 nucleotides read TGTGCCAGCAGACCAGGACAGGGGATGACAGATACGCAGTATTTT.

This clonotype appeared a few times. This sequence joins TRBV24-1 and TRBJ2-5; D uncertain. This CDR3 is built from 13 residues. V lost 5 bases and J lost 2, with 8 bases in between. Germline assignment: CDR1 KGHDR and CDR2 SFDVKD. The chain's CDR3 is CATSAGWQETQYF. Written as DNA, the CDR3 is TGTGCCACCAGTGCCGGCTGGCAAGAGACCCAGTACTTC.

The sample holds many counts of this clonotype. This chain links TRBV9 with TRBJ2-7; 7 nucleotides match TRBD1. From germline, CDR1 is SGDLS and CDR2 YYNGEE. With V trimmed by 3 bases and J by 6 bases, 6 bases remained unmatched. CDR3 length equals 13 residues. The CDR3 nucleotides read TGTGCCAGCAGCGCAGAGGGACAGCGCGAGCAGTACTTC. Translating it yields CASSAEGQREQYF.